The 13 T cell receptor beta chains below all came from one sample that was sequenced in a study of HIV-infected children after antiretroviral therapy interruption. The treatment denotes: PENTA 11 planned treatment interruption arm or continuous ART arm. Unique molecular identifiers were included in an RNA-based 3' RACE TCR library. TCRdb recomputed calls from the 3' RACE reads with MiXCR, one row per CDR3 protein. The table has some 90,000 distinct CDR3 sequences, 6.9% seen once. The starting material was CD45RA+ CD4+ T cells from PBMCs, pooled from several time points, obtained from a donor given antiretroviral therapy, either interrupted or continuous. Subset: naive CD4+ CD45RA+ CD45RO- T cells. These TCRs come from a pool of human donors with HIV.

CDR3 in DNA: TGCAGCGCCCGCCAGAATAACTATGGCTACACCTTC. Its protein is CSARQNNYGYTF. The rearrangement joins TRBV29-1 to TRBJ1-2; D gene ambiguous. The CDR3 length is 12 residues. V shed 7 bases and J shed 1 base, with 10 bases lying between them. CDR1 is SQVTM and CDR2 is ANQGSEA in the germline V gene.

V and J are TRBV20-1 and TRBJ1-4; D possibly corresponds to TRBD1 (5 bases). The CDR3 is 15 amino acids. Deletions cut 6 bases from V and 4 bases from J, with 18 bases between. Germline loops: CDR1 DFQATT, CDR2 SNEGSKA (reference sequence). The CDR3 nucleotides are TGCAGTGCGAGGGACGGGGGATTATATAATGAAAAACTGTTTTTT. This translates into CSARDGGLYNEKLFF.

The sample holds many counts of this clonotype. The J gene is TRBJ2-2, the V gene TRBV11-2; D is undetermined. The ends were cut back, 0 bases at V and 4 bases at J, with 15 bases in the middle. Looked up from germline, CDR1 is SGHAT and CDR2 is FQNNGV. The CDR3 is 17 residues long. CDR3 in DNA: TGTGCCAGCAGCTTAGATAGGGTCCAACGCGGCACCGGGGAGCTGTTTTTT. Translating gives CASSLDRVQRGTGELFF.

Ten or more counts support this clonotype. This chain connects TRBV7-2 to TRBJ1-3, with D possibly being TRBD1 (5 bases). Between the trimmed V and J ends, which lost 4 bases and 0 bases, there was a span of 13 bases. CDR3 length: 16 amino acids. Looked up from germline, CDR1 is SGHTA and CDR2 is FQGNSA. The CDR3 DNA reads as TGTGCCAGCAGCTCTACCCCGACAGTCTCTGGAAACACCATATATTTT. Translated, it gives CASSSTPTVSGNTIYF.

In its sample, this clonotype was seen many times. The V gene is TRBV6-1, the J gene TRBJ1-2; D is perhaps TRBD1 (6 bases). CDR3 length equals 14 residues. With 3 bases removed from V and 7 bases from J, the gap between germline ends came to 15 bases. Germline loops: CDR1 MNHNS, CDR2 SASEGT. The CDR3 protein is CASSELQGGGGYTF. CDR3 nucleotides: TGTGCCAGCAGTGAGCTACAGGGTGGGGGTGGCTACACCTTC.

This clonotype was detected many times. The V and J genes are TRBV6-2 or TRBV6-3 and TRBJ2-7, with TRBD2 identical over 11 bases. With 5 bases clipped from V and 3 bases from J, the junction kept 3 bases outside the gene matches. Germline CDR1 MNHEY, CDR2 SVGEGT. The CDR3 is made up of 14 amino acids. CDR3 protein: CASSRLAGNYEQYF. The CDR3 region has the DNA TGTGCCAGCAGTAGACTAGCGGGAAACTACGAGCAGTACTTC.

Many counts were recorded for this clonotype. The rearrangement joins TRBV10-3 to TRBJ1-1, with D maybe TRBD1 (5 bases). Trimming removed 3 bases at V and 5 bases at J, with 10 bases between. The CDR3 length is 13 residues. Germline CDR1 ENHRY, CDR2 SYGVKD. The CDR3 region is CAISEAGGTEAFF. CDR3 nucleotide sequence: TGTGCCATCAGTGAAGCGGGGGGTACTGAAGCTTTCTTT.

This chain uses TRBV5-1 with TRBJ2-3; D not certain. The length of the CDR3 is 13 residues. V lost 1 base and J lost 2, with 5 bases in between. Per the germline V gene, CDR1 is SGHRS and CDR2 is YFSETQ. DNA of the CDR3: TGCGCCAGCAGCTTGAAGTACACAGATACGCAGTATTTT. Amino acid sequence: CASSLKYTDTQYF.

This clonotype appeared a few times. V gene TRBV11-2 combines with J gene TRBJ2-6, with 9 positions matching TRBD2. With 0 bases clipped from V and 0 bases from J, the junction kept 21 bases outside the gene matches. The CDR3 is 24 residues long. Germline assignment: CDR1 SGHAT and CDR2 FQNNGV. CDR3 region: CASSLDPGRPPQSGGPSGANVLTF. The DNA of the CDR3 is TGTGCCAGCAGCTTAGATCCGGGTAGGCCCCCTCAAAGCGGGGGGCCCTCTGGGGCCAACGTCCTGACTTTC.

This clonotype was observed at least ten times. The chain's CDR3 is CASSEPGEVYEQYF. The CDR3 nucleotides read TGTGCCAGCAGTGAACCTGGGGAAGTCTACGAGCAGTACTTC. J is TRBJ2-7 and V is TRBV25-1; D not certain. This CDR3 region has 14 residues. The germline V gene encodes CDR1 MGHDK and CDR2 SYGVNS. V lost 2 bases and J 3 bases, leaving 11 bases between the germline ends.

This clonotype has at least ten counts. The chain is built from TRBV28 and TRBJ1-1; D might be TRBD1 (5 bases). CDR1 is MDHEN, CDR2 SYDVKM, per germline. The CDR3 loop spans 12 amino acids. Between the trimmed V and J ends, which lost 9 bases and 0 bases, there was a span of 8 bases. CDR3 DNA: TGTGCCAGTTGGGGGTTGAACACTGAAGCTTTCTTT. It yields the protein CASWGLNTEAFF.

Ten or more counts support this clonotype. The chain joins TRBV12-5 to TRBJ1-5; D gene ambiguous. Germline assignment: CDR1 LGHNT and CDR2 FRNRAP. The CDR3 totals 13 residues. V dropped 4 bases and J dropped 0 bases, with 4 bases sitting between them. As DNA, the CDR3 is TGTGCTAGTGGTTCGGTTAGCAATCAGCCCCAGCATTTT. It codes for CASGSVSNQPQHF. Using reference TRBV12-5 and TRBJ1-5 for the parts outside the CDR3, the full variable domain is DARVTQTPRHKVTEMGQEVTMRCQPILGHNTVFWYRQTMMQGLELLAYFRNRAPLDDSGMPKDRFSAEMPDATLATLKIQPSEPRDSAVYFCASGSVSNQPQHFGDGTRLSIL.

This clonotype was counted at least ten times. J is TRBJ1-6 and V is TRBV5-1, with D uncertain. The CDR3 length is 13 residues. CDR1 and CDR2 from the germline V gene are SGHRS and YFSETQ. V was clipped by 5 bases and J by 8 bases, with 11 bases between them. CDR3 DNA: TGCGCCAGCAGTGGAGGGAAGGATTCACCCCTCCACTTT. It translates to CASSGGKDSPLHF.